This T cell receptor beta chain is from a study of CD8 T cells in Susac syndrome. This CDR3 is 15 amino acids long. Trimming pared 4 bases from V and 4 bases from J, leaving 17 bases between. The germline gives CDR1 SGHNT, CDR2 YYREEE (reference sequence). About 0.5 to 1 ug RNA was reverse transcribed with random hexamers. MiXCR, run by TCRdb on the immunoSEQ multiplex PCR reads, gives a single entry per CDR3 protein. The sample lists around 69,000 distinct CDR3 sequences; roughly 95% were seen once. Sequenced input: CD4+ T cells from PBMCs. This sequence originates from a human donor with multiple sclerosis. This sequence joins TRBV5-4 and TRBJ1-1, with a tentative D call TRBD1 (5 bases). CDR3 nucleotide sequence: TGTGCCAGCAGCGCCAATCCCGGACACTCCACTGAAGCTTTCTTT. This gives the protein CASSANPGHSTEAFF.